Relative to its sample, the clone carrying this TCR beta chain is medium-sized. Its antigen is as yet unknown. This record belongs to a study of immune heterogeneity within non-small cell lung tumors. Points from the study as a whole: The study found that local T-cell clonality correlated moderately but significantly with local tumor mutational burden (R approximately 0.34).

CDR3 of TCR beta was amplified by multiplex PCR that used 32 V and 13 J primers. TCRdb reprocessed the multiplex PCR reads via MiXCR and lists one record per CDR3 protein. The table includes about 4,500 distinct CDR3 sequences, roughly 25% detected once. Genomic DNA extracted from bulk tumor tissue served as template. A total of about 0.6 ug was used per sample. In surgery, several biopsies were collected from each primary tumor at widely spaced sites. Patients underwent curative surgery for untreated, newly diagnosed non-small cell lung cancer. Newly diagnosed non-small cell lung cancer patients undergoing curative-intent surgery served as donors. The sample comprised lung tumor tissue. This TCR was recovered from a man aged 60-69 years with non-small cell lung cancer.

The DNA of the CDR3 is TGTGCCAGCAGCTTAGGGGGACCGAGTGATGGCTACACCTTC. It specifies CASSLGGPSDGYTF. The chain has TRBV7-2 and TRBJ1-2; D perhaps matches TRBD1 (5 bases). The germline V gene has CDR1 SGHTA and CDR2 FQGNSA. V lost 1 base to trimming and J lost 6 bases, with 12 bases between them. CDR3 length equals 14 residues.